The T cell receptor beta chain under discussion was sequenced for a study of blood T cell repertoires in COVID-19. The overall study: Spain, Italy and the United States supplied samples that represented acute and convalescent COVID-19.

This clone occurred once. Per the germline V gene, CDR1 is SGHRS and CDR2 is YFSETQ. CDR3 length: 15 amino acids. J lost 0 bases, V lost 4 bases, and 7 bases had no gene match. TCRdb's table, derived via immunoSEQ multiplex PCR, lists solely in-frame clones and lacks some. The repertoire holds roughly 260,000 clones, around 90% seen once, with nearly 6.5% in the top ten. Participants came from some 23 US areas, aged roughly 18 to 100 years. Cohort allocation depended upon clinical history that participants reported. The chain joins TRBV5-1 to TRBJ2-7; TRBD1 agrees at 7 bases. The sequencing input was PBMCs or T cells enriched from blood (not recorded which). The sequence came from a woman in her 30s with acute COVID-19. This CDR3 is CASSGPWDSSYEQYF. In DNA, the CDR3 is TGCGCCAGCAGCGGCCCGTGGGACAGCTCCTACGAGCAGTACTTC.